This T cell receptor beta chain comes out of a study of pediatric ulcerative colitis. Across the whole study: Fewer than ten patients showed pancolitis and two showed left-sided colitis.

This clone was seen more than once but under ten times. No immunosuppressive drugs were given to ulcerative colitis patients before diagnostic colonoscopy. The CDR3 runs 14 residues. CDR1 is MDHEN, CDR2 SYDVKM, per germline. Deletions cut 6 bases from V and 5 bases from J, with 17 bases between. Samples were sequenced at Survey level, maximum 500,000 reads. Repertoires were generated with immunoSEQ multiplex PCR, while TCRdb's copy carries only in-frame clones and drops some. Of 30,000 to 45,000 clones in the sample, approximately 82% were seen once. The chain combines TRBV28 with TRBJ2-7; D may correspond to TRBD1 or TRBD2 (5 bases each). This receptor was obtained from a girl aged 5-17 years with moderate ulcerative colitis. The source material was blood. The CDR3 sequence: CASSLIAGDHEQYF. The DNA for the CDR3 is TGTGCCAGCAGCCTCATCGCCGGGGACCACGAGCAGTACTTC.